These T cell receptor beta chains were read from a single sample in a study of cytotoxic CD8 clonotypes in ibrutinib-treated CLL. The method was immunoSEQ multiplex PCR; TCRdb's version includes in-frame clones alone and lacks a portion of them. The sample comprises about 270,000 clones, more than 70% of which are singletons, and roughly 5.7% rests with the top ten. The source was PBMCs, collected at disease progression, from a patient treated with ibrutinib. These receptors came from a human donor with chronic lymphocytic leukemia. The CDR3 runs from the conserved cysteine through the conserved F or W. A D gene is named only where the DNA matches it firmly. For some rows the clone size is stated as once, few or many, or as a class when expanded; others skip it.

>TRBJ1-2|.|.|TRBV11-2
TGTGCCAGCAGCGAATTAGACGGAGGACAGAGAAGTGGCTACACCTTC
CASSELDGGQRSGYTF
>TRBJ2-7|.|.|TRBV7-8
TGTGCCAGCAGCCCGAGGACCTCCAGCTCCTACGAGCAGTACTTC
CASSPRTSSSYEQYF
>TRBJ2-7|.|.|TRBV4-1
TGCGCCAGCAGACCATCGGCGGGGTCCTACGAGCAGTACTTC
CASRPSAGSYEQYF
>TRBJ1-2|.|.|TRBV5-6
TGTGCCAGCAGCTTGGACCAAAGGGGAAGAGACTATGGCTACACCTTC
CASSLDQRGRDYGYTF
>TRBJ1-2|.|.|TRBV5-1
TGCGCCAGCAGCTTGGAACCGCTCCCCAACAACTATGGCTACACCTTC
CASSLEPLPNNYGYTF
>TRBJ1-5|.|.|TRBV28
TGTGCCAGCAGTTTAGCCGGGGGGGGCGTTCAGCCCCAGCATTTT
CASSLAGGGVQPQHF
>TRBJ2-5|.|.|TRBV29-1
TGCAGCGTTGAAGATTTGGGCAGGGCTCGTTCGGAGACCCAGTACTTC
CSVEDLGRARSETQYF
>TRBJ1-2|.|few|TRBV5-1
TGCGCCAGCAGCAAGGACGTTGTGAGCTATGGCTACACCTTC
CASSKDVVSYGYTF
>TRBJ2-3|TRBD2|few|TRBV11-2
TGTGCCAGCAGCTTATCACTAGCGGGCGTCCCGCAGTATTTT
CASSLSLAGVPQYF
>TRBJ2-5|.|.|TRBV15
TGTGCCACCAGCAGGACTGGCGGGCAGACCCAGTACTTC
CATSRTGGQTQYF
>TRBJ1-1|.|.|TRBV29-1
TGCAGCGTTGAGGCAGGGATCACTGAAGCTTTCTTT
CSVEAGITEAFF
>TRBJ2-7|.|.|TRBV2
TGTGCCAGCAGGAGCGAGCAGTACTTC
CASRSEQYF
>TRBJ2-1|.|.|TRBV2
TGTGCCAGCAGTGAACCACTCCGGAGGGGGGGGGACAATGAGCAGTTCTTC
CASSEPLRRGGDNEQFF
>TRBJ2-1|.|.|TRBV29-1
TGCAGCGCAGCAGGTATTGAGCAGTTCTTC
CSAAGIEQFF
>TRBJ2-5|TRBD2|.|TRBV2
TGTGCCAGCAGTGAAACTAGCGGGGGGACCCAGTACTTC
CASSETSGGTQYF
>TRBJ2-5|.|few|TRBV29-1
TGCAGCGTTGAAGACGGGGGCCAAGAGACCCAGTACTTC
CSVEDGGQETQYF
>TRBJ2-1|.|.|TRBV18
TGTGCCAGCTCACCAAAAGGGGTGTCCTACAATGAGCAGTTCTTC
CASSPKGVSYNEQFF
>TRBJ2-1|TRBD2|.|TRBV11-2
TGTGCCAGCACCCCCTGGGCTAGCGGGAGGAATGAGCAGTTCTTC
CASTPWASGRNEQFF
>TRBJ2-7|.|few|TRBV27
TGTGCCAGCAGTTTGGCCTCGACCTACGAGCAGTACTTC
CASSLASTYEQYF
>TRBJ1-1|.|.|TRBV6-1
TGTGCCAGCAGAAAGAGGACAGAATCAAACACTGAAGCTTTCTTT
CASRKRTESNTEAFF
>TRBJ2-7|.|.|TRBV7-2
TGTGCCAGCAGCTTATCTGTCAGCAGCACCTACGAGCAGTACTTC
CASSLSVSSTYEQYF
>TRBJ2-7|TRBD1|.|TRBV4-1
TGCGCCAGCAGCCACCCGATCCGGGACAGGGACCCGCGCTACTTGGGCGAGCAGTACTTC
CASSHPIRDRDPRYLGEQYF
>TRBJ2-5|.|many|TRBV28
TGTGCCAGCAGTTTCGTCCGGGAGGAGACCCAGTACTTC
CASSFVREETQYF
>TRBJ2-7|.|.|TRBV19
TGTGCCAGTAGAGAACGGGAGGGGGCCGAGCAGTACTTC
CASREREGAEQYF
>TRBJ2-7|TRBD2|.|TRBV15
TGTGCCACCAGCAGCTTAGCGGGAGGCGTAGGGGAGCAGTACTTC
CATSSLAGGVGEQYF
>TRBJ1-1|.|.|TRBV6-6
TGTGCCAGCAGTTGGGGTACAGGGAACACTGAAGCTTTCTTT
CASSWGTGNTEAFF
>TRBJ1-2|.|.|TRBV15
TGTGCCACCAGCAGAGATTCCAGGGTGGACTATGGCTACACCTTC
CATSRDSRVDYGYTF
>TRBJ2-3|TRBD2|.|TRBV29-1
TGCAGCGTTGGGGCTAGCGGGAGCTTAGACGGCACAGATACGCAGTATTTT
CSVGASGSLDGTDTQYF
>TRBJ2-2|TRBD2|.|TRBV11-2
TGTGCCAGCAGCTTCGCGCGGCATATAGCGGGAAACACCGGGGAGCTGTTTTTT
CASSFARHIAGNTGELFF
>TRBJ2-3|.|once|TRBV28
TGTGCCAGCAGCCGCATACGACTAACAGATACGCAGTATTTT
CASSRIRLTDTQYF
>TRBJ2-5|.|.|TRBV5-1
TGCGCCAGCAGCTTGATGACAGGCGGCGAAGAGACCCAGTACTTC
CASSLMTGGEETQYF
>TRBJ1-3|TRBD1|.|TRBV18
TGTGCCAGCTCACCCCCTGGGACAGGGAGGACCACCATATATTTT
CASSPPGTGRTTIYF
>TRBJ1-1|.|.|TRBV9
TGTGCCTGGGCGGCAGACCTGAACACTGAAGCTTTCTTT
CAWAADLNTEAFF
>TRBJ2-7|TRBD1|.|TRBV28
TGTGCCAGCAGTTCCCGGACAGGGGTGGTAGACATAGTGATAGGACACTACGAGCAGTACTTC
CASSSRTGVVDIVIGHYEQYF